A single sample gave rise to the 31 T cell receptor beta chains below, sequenced in a study of early stage breast cancer tumors. Sequencing was performed with immunoSEQ multiplex PCR; in TCRdb, only in-frame clones are kept and a portion is missing. The top ten hold 6.5% to 8% of the sample, which has about 36,000 clones, 70% to 80% seen once. The sequenced sample was blood. The receptors originated from a person in their 60s with breast cancer.

CDR3 in DNA: TGCGCCAGCAGCCCAGGCGGCCGTAGCGGCCTACCCTACGAGCAGTACTTC. It is translated as CASSPGGRSGLPYEQYF. V usage is TRBV5-1 and J usage is TRBJ2-7; D is perhaps TRBD2 (6 bases). Germline V lookup: CDR1 SGHRS, CDR2 YFSETQ. This CDR3 comprises 17 residues. Trimming pared 4 bases from V and 2 bases from J, leaving 22 bases between.

This chain connects TRBV27 to TRBJ2-2; D is uncertain. Per germline, CDR1 MNHEY and CDR2 SMNVEV (reference sequence). The CDR3 is 11 amino acids. Trimming shortened V by 5 bases and J by 3 bases, and 1 base separated the two germline ends. Here the CDR3 DNA reads TGTGCCAGCAGTCACACCGGGGAGCTGTTTTTT. This codes for CASSHTGELFF.

J is TRBJ1-5 and V is TRBV23-1; 7 bases align to TRBD1. TRBV23-1 has ORF status, its function being uncertain. V was pared by 0 bases and J by 2 bases, with 19 bases of the junction left unmatched. The CDR3 length is 21 residues. Here the CDR3 reads CASSQSSGGKDREGGNQPQHF. As DNA, the CDR3 is TGCGCCAGCAGTCAATCTAGTGGAGGGAAAGACAGGGAGGGGGGCAATCAGCCCCAGCATTTT.

The chain couples TRBV4-1 to TRBJ1-2, with 7 bases matching TRBD1. V lost 1 base and J lost 2; bases outside the gene matches: 7. This CDR3 spans 16 amino acids. The germline V gene encodes CDR1 MGHRA and CDR2 YSYEKL. The CDR3 reads CASSQAGNRGNYGYTF. The CDR3 DNA reads as TGCGCCAGCAGCCAAGCCGGAAACAGGGGAAACTATGGCTACACCTTC.

This clone came up a few times. V is TRBV6-4 and J is TRBJ2-1, with TRBD1 identical over 7 bases. V trimming: 4 bases; J trimming: 9 bases; junction bases outside the gene matches: 9. Germline V gene sequence: CDR1 MRHNA, CDR2 SNTAGT. The CDR3 sequence is 14 residues long. CDR3 protein: CASSVQGTSSEQFF. The CDR3 DNA reads TGTGCCAGCAGTGTACAGGGGACATCCAGTGAGCAGTTCTTC.

The rearrangement joins TRBV2 to TRBJ2-4; TRBD1 agrees at 11 bases. From germline, CDR1 is SNHLY and CDR2 FYNNEI. J lost 2 bases, V lost 6 bases, and 6 bases had no gene match. CDR3 length equals 16 residues. DNA of the CDR3: TGTGCCAGCAGACTCGGGACAGGGGGTTCCAAAAACATTCAGTACTTC. This translates into CASRLGTGGSKNIQYF.

This chain connects TRBV5-5 to TRBJ1-2; TRBD1 agrees at 8 bases. After removal of 3 bases from V and 8 bases from J, the junction contained 9 bases not matched to a gene. The length of the CDR3 is 14 residues. In germline, CDR1 is SGHKS, CDR2 YYEKEE (reference sequence). The CDR3 nucleotides are TGTGCCAGCAGCTGGGGGGACAGGTCGGGCGGCTACACCTTC. It yields the protein CASSWGDRSGGYTF.

The rearrangement joins TRBV5-4 to TRBJ2-7, with TRBD1 matching over 8 bases. Unmatched junction bases numbered 6, after V lost 0 bases and J lost 4 bases. Germline-derived CDR1 and CDR2 are SGHNT and YYREEE (reference sequence). The length of the CDR3 is 15 residues. DNA of the CDR3: TGTGCCAGCAGCTTGGGTGTGACAGGGGTTTACGAGCAGTACTTC. This encodes CASSLGVTGVYEQYF.

The chain employs TRBV29-1 and TRBJ2-5; tentatively, D is TRBD1 (6 bases). Germline V gives CDR1 SQVTM, CDR2 ANQGSEA. The CDR3 runs to 13 residues. The V and J ends lost 5 bases and 9 bases respectively, with 19 bases between them. CDR3 protein: CSVMYGGLYSQYF. The CDR3 DNA reads TGCAGCGTTATGTATGGGGGCCTCTACTCCCAGTACTTC.

The genes are TRBV2 and TRBJ2-1, with a weak D call TRBD2 (6 bases). Germline V lookup: CDR1 SNHLY, CDR2 FYNNEI. The ends were cut back, 7 bases at V and 4 bases at J, with 20 bases in the middle. The CDR3 contains 16 residues. The CDR3 region has the DNA TGTGCCAGCACCGGAGAGCATGGCGGGACTTACAATGAGCAGTTCTTC. Its protein is CASTGEHGGTYNEQFF. Supplemented by reference TRBV2 and TRBJ2-1, the full variable domain reads EPEVTQTPSHQVTQMGQEVILRCVPISNHLYFYWYRQILGQKVEFLVSFYNNEISEKSEIFDDQFSVERPDGSNFTLKIRSTKLEDSAMYFCASTGEHGGTYNEQFFGPGTRLTVL.

V is TRBV7-6 and J is TRBJ2-5, with TRBD1 as a possible D gene (6 bases). This CDR3 comprises 15 residues. Germline CDR1 is SGHVS and CDR2 is FNYEAQ. The V end lost 5 bases, the J end lost 1 base, and 14 bases lay between the germline ends. This CDR3 reads CASSGRQALQETQYF. CDR3 DNA sequence: TGTGCCAGCAGCGGACGACAGGCCCTCCAAGAGACCCAGTACTTC.

The rearrangement links TRBV5-1 to TRBJ1-2; D uncertain. Trimming removed 0 bases at V and 5 bases at J, with 17 bases between. The CDR3 loop spans 16 amino acids. Germline loops: CDR1 SGHRS, CDR2 YFSETQ. CDR3: CASSLDVANSVYGYTF. The CDR3 bases are TGCGCCAGCAGCTTGGATGTCGCGAACAGCGTATATGGCTACACCTTC.

The rearrangement joins TRBV11-2 to TRBJ2-1; TRBD1 might be the D (7 bases). Germline CDR1 reads SGHAT; CDR2 reads FQNNGV. The CDR3 length is 14 residues. V was pared by 3 bases and J by 4 bases, with 10 bases between. The DNA of the CDR3 is TGTGCCAGCAGCTTCCAGGGGGGTTACAATGAGCAGTTCTTC. Protein: CASSFQGGYNEQFF.

The rearrangement joins TRBV11-2 to TRBJ1-1, with TRBD1 matching 7 bases. Germline assignment: CDR1 SGHAT and CDR2 FQNNGV. CDR3 size: 15 residues. Trimming took 3 bases from V and 4 from J; bases not matched to a gene: 8. The CDR3 region has the DNA TGTGCCAGCAGCTTCGAGACAGGGTTGCGCACTGAAGCTTTCTTT. Its translation: CASSFETGLRTEAFF. Using reference TRBV11-2 and TRBJ1-1 for the parts outside the CDR3, the full variable domain is EAGVAQSPRYKIIEKRQSVAFWCNPISGHATLYWYQQILGQGPKLLIQFQNNGVVDDSQLPKDRFSAERLKGVDSTLKIQPAKLEDSAVYLCASSFETGLRTEAFFGQGTRLTVV.

The V gene is TRBV29-1, the J gene TRBJ1-2; D may be TRBD1 (5 bases). The CDR3 has 12 residues. V was clipped by 7 bases and J by 4 bases, with 13 bases between them. The germline CDR1 and CDR2 sequences are SQVTM and ANQGSEA. Written as DNA, the CDR3 is TGCAGCGCAACTGTCGGGGCCTATGGCTACACCTTC. Its translation is CSATVGAYGYTF.

The J gene is TRBJ2-7, the V gene TRBV18; possible D gene TRBD2, 5 bases. The V and J ends lost 8 bases and 0 bases respectively, with 14 bases between them. Germline values: CDR1 KGHSH, CDR2 LQKENI. This CDR3 has 14 amino acids. The CDR3 here is CASAPVAYSYEQYF. The CDR3 nucleotides are TGTGCCAGCGCTCCAGTAGCGTACTCCTACGAGCAGTACTTC.

V is TRBV5-8 and J is TRBJ1-1; D uncertain. The V gene's germline CDR1 is SGHTS and CDR2 YDEGEE. Between the trimmed V and J ends, which lost 5 bases and 3 bases, there was a span of 14 bases. This CDR3 region has 14 residues. The CDR3 bases are TGTGCCAGCAGACTGGCGGGGTTGCACACTGAAGCTTTCTTT. This translates into CASRLAGLHTEAFF.

The J gene is TRBJ1-1, the V gene TRBV27; D is uncertain. The length of the CDR3 is 15 residues. The V end lost 7 bases, the J end lost 0 bases, and 15 bases lay between the germline ends. Germline V gene lookup returns CDR1 MNHEY and CDR2 SMNVEV (reference sequence). The CDR3 here is CASMVAASMNTEAFF. The CDR3 DNA reads as TGTGCCAGCATGGTGGCAGCCTCCATGAACACTGAAGCTTTCTTT.

The rearrangement joins TRBV7-3 to TRBJ2-1; no reliable D call. Trimming stripped 4 bases from V and 10 bases from J, with 11 bases between. CDR3 size: 12 residues. Germline V gene lookup returns CDR1 SGHTA and CDR2 FQGTGA. The CDR3 nucleotides are TGTGCCAGCAGCTCCCCCCCCGGCGAGCAGTTCTTC. Amino acid sequence: CASSSPPGEQFF.

V usage is TRBV4-1 and J usage is TRBJ2-7; D gene ambiguous. In germline, CDR1 is MGHRA, CDR2 YSYEKL. V dropped 0 bases and J dropped 6 bases, with 15 bases sitting between them. This CDR3 comprises 15 residues. CDR3 sequence (DNA): TGCGCCAGCAGCCAAGATGGAAACGGGTTTCTCGAGCAGTACTTC. Amino acid sequence: CASSQDGNGFLEQYF.

The rearrangement uses TRBV19 and TRBJ1-2; 7 positions agree with TRBD1. Germline CDR1 LNHDA, CDR2 SQIVND (reference sequence). There are 15 residues in the CDR3. V was clipped by 2 bases and J by 3 bases; unmatched bases: 6. The CDR3 DNA is TGTGCCAGTAGTATAAGGGCCGGGACAGACTATGGCTACACCTTC. This sequence encodes CASSIRAGTDYGYTF.

This chain connects TRBV29-1 to TRBJ1-2; D may be TRBD1 (5 bases). This CDR3 comprises 15 residues. Germline assignment: CDR1 SQVTM and CDR2 ANQGSEA. V gave up 3 bases and J gave up 8 bases, with 22 bases separating them. This CDR3 reads CSVEPLARGVGGYTF. The DNA of the CDR3 is TGCAGCGTTGAGCCCCTCGCTCGGGGGGTAGGAGGCTACACCTTC.

This clone appeared once. The CDR3 DNA follows: TGTGCCAGTAGCCTTGAGAGGATAGGAACTGGAAACACCATATATTTT. Encoded protein: CASSLERIGTGNTIYF. The genes are TRBV19 and TRBJ1-3; D is undetermined. Trimming left V 6 bases short and J 2 bases short, with 17 bases between. The CDR3 has 16 amino acids. Germline CDR1 and CDR2: LNHDA and SQIVND (reference sequence).

The chain links TRBV5-1 to TRBJ1-1, with 7 bases lining up with TRBD1. V lost 4 bases and J lost 1; bases outside the gene matches: 4. The CDR3 loop spans 14 amino acids. Looked up from germline, CDR1 is SGHRS and CDR2 is YFSETQ. CDR3 in amino acids: CASSPDRANTEAFF. CDR3 bases: TGCGCCAGCAGCCCTGACAGGGCGAACACTGAAGCTTTCTTT.

The V and J genes are TRBV10-3 and TRBJ1-1, with no clear D. The germline CDR1 and CDR2 sequences are ENHRY and SYGVKD. The V end lost 6 bases, the J end lost 8 bases, and 10 bases lay between the germline ends. The CDR3 runs 11 residues. Here the CDR3 DNA reads TGTGCCATCAGAGGGTCGCGAGAAGCTTTCTTT. It is translated as CAIRGSREAFF.

The chain uses TRBV2 and TRBJ2-3; D possibly corresponds to TRBD1 (6 bases). CDR1 is SNHLY and CDR2 is FYNNEI in the germline V gene. Trimming removed 4 bases at V and 2 bases at J, with 16 bases between. The CDR3 has 16 residues. The CDR3, as DNA: TGTGCCAGCAGTGCCCTGGACAGCGCCTTCACAGATACGCAGTATTTT. It translates to CASSALDSAFTDTQYF.

The V gene is TRBV27, the J gene TRBJ2-7; 8 positions match TRBD2. The CDR3 consists of 15 residues. Trimming took 5 bases from V and 0 from J; bases not matched to a gene: 6. Germline values: CDR1 MNHEY, CDR2 SMNVEV (reference sequence). The CDR3 DNA reads TGTGCCAGCAGTGGATCTAGCGGGCCCTCCTACGAGCAGTACTTC. Translating it yields CASSGSSGPSYEQYF.

The genes are TRBV5-1 and TRBJ2-7; a possible D gene is TRBD2 (6 bases). V was trimmed by 0 bases and J by 6 bases, leaving 10 bases between them. CDR1 is SGHRS, CDR2 YFSETQ, per germline. The CDR3 extends over 13 amino acids. The DNA of the CDR3 is TGCGCCAGCAGCTTGGGGTGGAGGGTCGAGCAGTACTTC. This encodes CASSLGWRVEQYF. The variable domain in full, completed from reference TRBV5-1 and TRBJ2-7, reads KAGVTQTPRYLIKTRGQQVTLSCSPISGHRSVSWYQQTPGQGLQFLFEYFSETQRNKGNFPGRFSGRQFSNSRSEMNVSTLELGDSALYLCASSLGWRVEQYFGPGTRLTVT.

V and J are TRBV27 and TRBJ2-1, with 10 bases aligning to TRBD1. V shed 5 bases, J shed 6 bases, and the junction held 7 bases outside the gene matches. The CDR3 length is 15 residues. Germline V CDR1 and CDR2: MNHEY, SMNVEV (reference sequence). CDR3 in amino acids: CASSRPGTGVNEQFF. The CDR3 DNA reads TGTGCCAGCAGTCGACCCGGGACAGGGGTCAATGAGCAGTTCTTC.

The CDR3 region has the DNA TGTGCCAGCAGCTCTCGCCCCTCCACCGGGGAGCTGTTTTTT. Residues: CASSSRPSTGELFF. J is TRBJ2-2 and V is TRBV27; D is undetermined. The CDR3 is 14 residues long. Germline lookup yields CDR1 MNHEY and CDR2 SMNVEV (reference sequence). V shed 6 bases and J shed 4 bases, with 12 bases lying between them.

J is TRBJ2-7 and V is TRBV7-9; D is ambiguous. The CDR3 loop spans 14 amino acids. Germline V CDR1 and CDR2: SEHNR, FQNEAQ (reference sequence). Trimming left V 5 bases short and J 3 bases short, with 14 bases between. For the CDR3, the DNA is TGTGCCAGCAGCGACTCCGAAACCCTCTACGAGCAGTACTTC. This sequence encodes CASSDSETLYEQYF.